The 15 T cell receptor beta chains listed next were all sequenced from one sample in a study of T cells in Graves' hyperthyroidism and ophthalmopathy (dated by TCRdb to between 2019 and 2020). The method behind the library was multiplex PCR. The sequencing machine was an Illumina HiSeq 2000. The TCR beta CDR3 regions were amplified from RNA transcripts. For the first round of RT-PCR on the TCR CDR3, the HTBI primer set was used together with the Qiagen OneStep RT-PCR kit. The public reads were reanalyzed by TCRdb: fastp trimming at Q25, MiXCR alignment, in-frame beta chains only. Every distinct CDR3 protein forms one entry, paired with its most common genes and DNA. This sample has roughly 660,000 distinct CDR3 sequences in its table, and roughly a sixth of those were observed once. The ten most abundant clones make up 15% to 19% of the sample. The sequencing sample was made of blood. The receptor source for this set is a man aged 50 or older with Graves' hyperthyroidism.

This clonotype was seen many times. The CDR3 loop is CASSLSRGGNEKLFF. CDR3 nucleotides: TGTGCCAGCAGTTTATCAAGGGGGGGCAATGAAAAACTGTTTTTT. The chain combines TRBV27 with TRBJ1-4; TRBD1 might be the D (6 bases). The CDR3 has 15 amino acids. Germline V gene data show CDR1 as MNHEY and CDR2 as SMNVEV (reference sequence). The V gene lost 0 bases and the J gene lost 5 bases, with 10 bases spanning the gap.

The chain carries TRBV9 and TRBJ2-3; 7 nucleotides align to TRBD1. CDR1 and CDR2 from the germline V gene are SGDLS and YYNGEE. The CDR3 runs 12 residues. V shed 3 bases and J 9 bases; nucleotides not matched to a gene: 4. The CDR3 spells CASSGVGGTQYF. For the CDR3, the DNA is TGTGCCAGCAGCGGCGTAGGGGGCACGCAGTATTTT.

This clonotype came up many times. The V call is TRBV29-1, the J call TRBJ2-1; D ambiguous. CDR1 is SQVTM, CDR2 ANQGSEA, per germline. Trimming took off 0 bases at V and 11 bases at J, with 17 bases between the two ends. The CDR3 totals 14 residues. The CDR3 DNA reads as TGCAGCGTTGAAGAAAGGCAACAGACGGTGAAGCAGTTCTTC. This encodes CSVEERQQTVKQFF.

This clonotype was found a few times. The CDR3 region has the DNA TGTGCCAGTAGTATAGTCGGGGTTGGGCTGAACACTGAAGCTTTCTTT. Translation gives CASSIVGVGLNTEAFF. This sequence joins TRBV19 and TRBJ1-1; D not certain. Deletions cut 1 base from V and 0 bases from J, with 12 bases between. The CDR3 totals 16 residues. Per germline, CDR1 LNHDA and CDR2 SQIVND (reference sequence).

This clonotype was counted between two and nine times. The chain joins TRBV27 to TRBJ2-7; D is unclear. V was shortened by 6 bases and J by 7 bases, with 16 bases between the two germline ends. The CDR3 is made up of 13 amino acids. The germline CDR1 and CDR2 sequences are MNHEY and SMNVEV (reference sequence). The CDR3 DNA reads as TGTGCCAGCAGGGATTCCGAAGGTGGGGAGCAGTACTTC. This codes for CASRDSEGGEQYF.

The rearrangement uses TRBV19 and TRBJ1-2; 8 bases line up with TRBD1. Trimming took 5 bases from V and 4 from J; bases not matched to a gene: 9. Germline V CDR1 and CDR2: LNHDA, SQIVND (reference sequence). The CDR3 totals 15 residues. CDR3 DNA sequence: TGTGCCAGTAGTTTGGACAGGGCTGATTTCTATGGCTACACCTTC. It specifies CASSLDRADFYGYTF.

About this clonotype: This CDR3 fails to terminate in the conserved phenylalanine or tryptophan, so it likely reflects a read error. The chain employs TRBV30 and TRBJ1-1, with TRBD1 as a possible D gene (6 bases). V lost 5 bases to trimming and J lost 5 bases, with 18 bases between them. The CDR3 consists of 14 residues. Germline CDR1 and CDR2: GTSNPN and SVGIG (reference sequence). The CDR3 loop reads CAWLPPGVGTEAFL. The CDR3 bases are TGTGCCTGGCTACCCCCAGGGGTCGGAACTGAAGCTTTCCTT.

In this sample, this clonotype turned up many times. V and J are TRBV30 and TRBJ1-5, with unresolved D. The V end lost 1 base, the J end lost 7 bases, and 14 bases lay between the germline ends. Germline lookup yields CDR1 GTSNPN and CDR2 SVGIG (reference sequence). This CDR3 has 14 residues. Written as DNA, the CDR3 is TGTGCCTGGAGTGGGGTGAGGCGAAACCAGCCCCAGCATTTT. Translation gives CAWSGVRRNQPQHF.

This clonotype was seen repeatedly, ten times or more. The chain has TRBV18 and TRBJ1-1; possibly TRBD1 for D (6 bases). Germline CDR1 is KGHSH and CDR2 is LQKENI. V was shortened by 3 bases and J by 1 base, with 18 bases between the two germline ends. CDR3 size: 17 residues. CDR3 region: CASSPLPQTGGNTEAFF. Here the CDR3 DNA reads TGTGCCAGCTCACCGCTCCCCCAGACAGGAGGGAACACTGAAGCTTTCTTT.

The chain links TRBV6-1 to TRBJ2-7, with 7 bases identical to TRBD2. CDR3 size: 12 residues. Germline V gene data show CDR1 as MNHNS and CDR2 as SASEGT. V lost 8 bases to trimming and J lost 7 bases; unmatched junction nucleotides: 8. The CDR3 region has the DNA TGTGCCAGCCGCCGAGGGGAGGGGGAGCAGTACTTC. Its protein is CASRRGEGEQYF.

The J gene is TRBJ1-2, the V gene TRBV28; 10 bases match TRBD1. The CDR3 spans 14 residues. V dropped 6 bases and J dropped 7; count of bases not matched to a gene: 8. From germline, CDR1 is MDHEN and CDR2 SYDVKM. The CDR3 sequence is CASRSGQGSRGYTF. Here the CDR3 DNA reads TGTGCCAGCAGATCGGGACAGGGGTCTCGTGGCTACACCTTC.

This clonotype was picked up many times. This chain joins TRBV2 and TRBJ2-7, with 12 bases lining up with TRBD2. The CDR3 spans 13 residues. Germline V gives CDR1 SNHLY, CDR2 FYNNEI. V shed 11 bases, J shed 2 bases, and the junction held 4 bases outside the gene matches. The CDR3 is CADGLAGTYEQYF. In DNA form, the CDR3 reads TGTGCCGACGGACTAGCGGGGACCTACGAGCAGTACTTC.

This clonotype was recorded at least ten times. The chain carries TRBV28 and TRBJ2-2, with 11 positions matching TRBD2. Germline CDR1 reads MDHEN; CDR2 reads SYDVKM. The V gene end was trimmed by 4 bases and the J gene end by 1 base; junction bases not matched to a gene: 11. This CDR3 has 19 amino acids. CDR3 sequence reads: CASSSPISLAGGNTGELFF. In DNA form, the CDR3 reads TGTGCCAGCAGTTCACCCATTTCCCTAGCGGGGGGGAACACCGGGGAGCTGTTTTTT.

This clonotype was seen repeatedly, ten times or more. This chain uses TRBV19 with TRBJ2-2, with 12 bases fitting TRBD1. This CDR3 is 14 amino acids long. V was clipped by 6 bases and J by 7 bases; unmatched bases: 3. Germline values: CDR1 LNHDA, CDR2 SQIVND (reference sequence). The CDR3 loop is CASSGTGGVGELFF. The CDR3 region has the DNA TGTGCCAGTAGCGGGACAGGGGGCGTCGGGGAGCTGTTTTTT. The complete variable domain, with remaining parts taken from reference TRBV19 and TRBJ2-2, reads DGGITQSPKYLFRKEGQNVTLSCEQNLNHDAMYWYRQDPGQGLRLIYYSQIVNDFQKGDIAEGYSVSREKKESFPLTVTSAQKNPTAFYLCASSGTGGVGELFFGEGSRLTVL.

At least ten counts were recorded for this clonotype. This rearrangement joins TRBV10-1 to TRBJ2-5; TRBD1 agrees at 12 bases. The CDR3 has 15 amino acids. The germline gives CDR1 WNHNN, CDR2 SYGVQD (reference sequence). Unmatched junction bases numbered 6, after V lost 5 bases and J lost 5 bases. In DNA, the CDR3 is TGCGCCAGCAGTCCCGGGACAGGGGGCCGGGAGACCCAGTACTTC. Translation: CASSPGTGGRETQYF.